The clone carrying this T cell receptor beta chain was counted a single time. The antigen remains unidentified. The data were taken from a study of siplizumab effects on memory and regulatory T cells. The germline V gene has CDR1 SGHDN and CDR2 FVKESK. The CDR3 runs to 15 residues. The trim removed 4 bases at V and 5 bases at J, leaving 9 bases unmatched. Each sample yielded about 1.1 x 10^5 assayed TCR templates. TCRdb's copy holds only in-frame clones and misses some; the assay was immunoSEQ multiplex PCR. The sample holds around 83,000 clones; approximately 90% are singletons and the top ten take around 16%. Whole-study findings and limits: Few alloreactive clones mapped to unstimulated subsets. Alloreactive sequences tracing back to unstimulated CD4+ memory cells were significantly reduced by siplizumab.

The sequence came from a human donor in good health. J is TRBJ1-1 and V is TRBV14; 8 bases are shared with TRBD1. What was sequenced was CD4+ T cells sorted from blood. The CDR3 sequence: CASSPIQGAGTEAFF. For the CDR3, the DNA is TGTGCCAGCAGCCCGATCCAGGGGGCCGGGACTGAAGCTTTCTTT.